A selection of T cell receptor beta chains follows, all from one sample in a study of response to subunit inactivated influenza vaccine. Via MiXCR, TCRdb re-called the RT-PCR reads, giving one row per CDR3 protein. The repertoire includes more than 700,000 distinct CDR3 sequences, approximately 21% of them detected once, and 10% to 13% sits in the top ten. The sequencing here drew on PBMCs from blood, taken more than 4 days after vaccination. All receptors derive from a man aged 50-59 years who received an inactivated influenza vaccine. The CDR3 runs from the conserved cysteine through the conserved F or W. D genes are given only for firm matches. Size tells how often a clone was seen (once, few, many) or the class of an expanded clone, and some rows leave it out.

D: -
J: TRBJ1-2
V: TRBV30
size: -
DNA: TGTGCCTGGAGTTTACCCGGGAAAGGGGGCTACACCTTC
CDR3: CAWSLPGKGGYTF

D: -
J: TRBJ2-3
V: TRBV6-2/TRBV6-3
size: many
DNA: TGTGCCAGCAGTTTACGACGCACAGATACGCAGTATTTT
CDR3: CASSLRRTDTQYF

D: TRBD1
J: TRBJ1-2
V: TRBV28
size: few
DNA: TGTGCCAGCAGTCCCGGGGACAGGGCTGTCTATGGCTACACCTTC
CDR3: CASSPGDRAVYGYTF

D: -
J: TRBJ2-7
V: TRBV6-2/TRBV6-3
size: -
DNA: TGTGCCAGCAGACCAGGGGCGGCCTACGAGCAGTACTTC
CDR3: CASRPGAAYEQYF

D: TRBD1
J: TRBJ2-1
V: TRBV19
size: -
DNA: TGTGCCAGTAGTATCTTTGGACAGGGGGCCTATGAGCAGTTCTTC
CDR3: CASSIFGQGAYEQFF

D: TRBD1
J: TRBJ2-7
V: TRBV6-1
size: -
DNA: TGTGCCAGCAGTCAAAGACAGGGGGGCACGTACGAGCAGTACTTC
CDR3: CASSQRQGGTYEQYF

D: TRBD1
J: TRBJ2-5
V: TRBV12-3/TRBV12-4
size: -
DNA: TGTGCCAGCAGTTCCCGGACAGGTGTTCAGACCCAGTACTTC
CDR3: CASSSRTGVQTQYF

D: -
J: TRBJ2-7
V: TRBV29-1
size: -
DNA: TGCAGCGTTGAATGGGCCGACGGGGGTTACGAGCAGTACTTC
CDR3: CSVEWADGGYEQYF

D: TRBD1
J: TRBJ1-6
V: TRBV4-3
size: -
DNA: TGCGCCAGCAGGGGGGACAGGGGGCTCTATAATTCACCCCTCCACTTT
CDR3: CASRGDRGLYNSPLHF

D: -
J: TRBJ2-3
V: TRBV30
size: -
DNA: TGTGCCTGGAGTGTTGGGCGAGGGGGTCGGAGGCACTCTAGCACAGATACGCAGTATTTT
CDR3: CAWSVGRGGRRHSSTDTQYF

D: TRBD1
J: TRBJ1-2
V: TRBV6-5
size: few
DNA: TGTGCCAGCAGTCACCGGGACAGGGGTTCCGGCTACACCTTC
CDR3: CASSHRDRGSGYTF

D: -
J: TRBJ2-1
V: TRBV20-1
size: few
DNA: TGCAGTGCCTCAGAAGCCGGGGCCTACAATGAGCAGTTCTTC
CDR3: CSASEAGAYNEQFF

D: TRBD2
J: TRBJ2-7
V: TRBV4-1
size: -
DNA: TGCGCCAGCAGCCAGGCGACTAGCGGGGGAGTATACGAGCAGTACTTC
CDR3: CASSQATSGGVYEQYF

D: -
J: TRBJ2-7
V: TRBV15
size: -
DNA: TGTGCCACCAGCGGAAATACTAAGAGGGAGCAGTACTTC
CDR3: CATSGNTKREQYF

D: -
J: TRBJ2-1
V: TRBV4-1
size: -
DNA: TGCGCCAGCAGCTCCCTCCAAAATTCCTACAATGAGCAGTTCTTC
CDR3: CASSSLQNSYNEQFF

D: -
J: TRBJ1-4
V: TRBV29-1
size: many
DNA: TGCAGCGTTGTCCTGAATGAAAAACTGTTTTTT
CDR3: CSVVLNEKLFF

D: TRBD2
J: TRBJ2-7
V: TRBV7-9
size: -
DNA: TGTGCCAGCAGCCCTACTAGCGGGGAACTCTACGAGCAGTACTTC
CDR3: CASSPTSGELYEQYF

D: -
J: TRBJ2-5
V: TRBV6-5
size: few
DNA: TGTGCCAGCAGTTCACCGGCTAATCAGAAGAAGACCCAGTACTTC
CDR3: CASSSPANQKKTQYF

D: -
J: TRBJ1-6
V: TRBV21-1
size: -
DNA: TGTGCCAGCAGCAAATATCAGGCGCCACTTCGTAATTCACCCCTCCACTTT
CDR3: CASSKYQAPLRNSPLHF

D: -
J: TRBJ2-5
V: TRBV18
size: -
DNA: TGTGCCAGCTCACCACAAACCGGGGCCCGGGAGACCCAGTACTTC
CDR3: CASSPQTGARETQYF

D: -
J: TRBJ2-7
V: TRBV6-2/TRBV6-3
size: -
DNA: TGTGCCAGCAGACCCTATTCCGGGACCAAGACTAACTCCTACGAGCAGTACTTC
CDR3: CASRPYSGTKTNSYEQYF

D: -
J: TRBJ2-3
V: TRBV15
size: few
DNA: TGTGCCACCTCTGGGGGGTTAACAGATACGCAGTATTTT
CDR3: CATSGGLTDTQYF

D: -
J: TRBJ2-7
V: TRBV7-2
size: few
DNA: TGTGCCAGCAGCTTACTCGGCTACTCCTACGAGCAGTACTTC
CDR3: CASSLLGYSYEQYF

D: -
J: TRBJ1-1
V: TRBV5-1
size: -
DNA: TGCGCCAGCAGCTTGGACGGTTCCACTGAAGCTTTCTTT
CDR3: CASSLDGSTEAFF

D: -
J: TRBJ2-1
V: TRBV20-1
size: few
DNA: TGCAGTGCTAGAGAGGCTGGGCCTTCCTACAATGAGCAGTTCTTC
CDR3: CSAREAGPSYNEQFF